The sequence of this T cell receptor beta chain was determined in a study of blood T cells in healthy people across ages. General study results and limits: Per million T cells, the diversity of TCR beta decreased roughly linearly as age advanced. Investigators viewed diversity estimates from one million T cells as underestimates, the study reported. In long-lived donors, naive CD4+ cell counts and diversity exceeded those of aged donors.

CDR3 size: 18 residues. Germline V lookup: CDR1 LGHNA, CDR2 YSLEER. The trim removed 1 base at V and 2 bases at J, leaving 9 bases unmatched. Each sample used at least 6.5 million PBMCs. With a J-beta primer mix and a sample-barcoded 5' primer, a second PCR ran roughly 6 to 11 cycles. TCRdb re-called the 5' RACE reads with MiXCR, one entry per CDR3 protein. The table includes roughly 730,000 distinct CDR3 sequences, 56% detected once. This clonotype was seen a few times. Its target is unknown. The sample comprised blood. The chain recombines TRBV4-3 with TRBJ2-1; 9 nucleotides line up with TRBD1. This receptor was obtained from a man aged 35 to 55 in good health. The CDR3 DNA reads TGCGCCAGCAGCCAAGGGGACTCCGGGACAGGGCCCTACAATGAGCAGTTCTTC. Protein sequence: CASSQGDSGTGPYNEQFF.